These 13 T cell receptor beta chains were all obtained from the same sample, sequenced in a study of blood T cell repertoires in COVID-19. The method was immunoSEQ multiplex PCR; TCRdb's version includes in-frame clones alone and lacks a portion of them. The sample contains 200,000 to 300,000 clones, around 83% of which appear only once. Sequences were obtained from peripheral blood. The source of these receptors is a woman of 80 years or more with acute or convalescent COVID-19.

The V and J genes are TRBV6-1 and TRBJ1-4; no clear D. CDR3 length equals 14 residues. Trimming pared 3 bases from V and 8 bases from J, leaving 13 bases between. Germline V gives CDR1 MNHNS, CDR2 SASEGT. The CDR3 region is CASSDGPGREKLFF. CDR3 nucleotide sequence: TGTGCCAGCAGTGACGGGCCGGGGAGAGAAAAACTGTTTTTT.

This clone was picked up a small number of times. The genes are TRBV7-9 and TRBJ2-1; TRBD1 matches 10 bases. Unmatched junction bases numbered 16, after V lost 6 bases and J lost 5 bases. CDR1 is SEHNR and CDR2 is FQNEAQ in the germline V gene (reference sequence). CDR3 size: 18 residues. The CDR3 bases are TGTGCCAGCAGTCTACGCGGGGTGGGGACAGGGGCTAACAATGAGCAGTTCTTC. The encoded protein is CASSLRGVGTGANNEQFF.

In this sample, this clone turned up many times. The chain couples TRBV29-1 to TRBJ2-4; 8 nucleotides match TRBD2. The V gene end was trimmed by 0 bases and the J gene end by 6 bases; junction bases not matched to a gene: 4. Germline CDR1 is SQVTM and CDR2 is ANQGSEA. CDR3 length equals 14 residues. CDR3 protein: CSVEDSTSVNIQYF. The CDR3 region has the DNA TGCAGCGTTGAAGATTCGACTAGCGTAAACATTCAGTACTTC.

This chain joins TRBV18 and TRBJ1-5; no clear D gene. Germline V CDR1 and CDR2: KGHSH, LQKENI. The CDR3 contains 15 residues. V dropped 3 bases and J dropped 4 bases, with 13 bases sitting between them. The CDR3 region is CASSPGRVGNQPQHF. The CDR3 DNA is TGTGCCAGCTCACCGGGGAGGGTGGGGAATCAGCCCCAGCATTTT.

The genes are TRBV11-2 and TRBJ2-5, with a weak D call TRBD1 (6 bases). Between the trimmed V and J ends, which lost 4 bases and 5 bases, there was a span of 14 bases. CDR1 and CDR2 from the germline V gene are SGHAT and FQNNGV. This CDR3 spans 14 amino acids. The CDR3 coding sequence is TGTGCCAGCAGCTCTGGACAGAGGGGGGAGACCCAGTACTTC. Translated: CASSSGQRGETQYF. The whole variable domain, filled in from reference TRBV11-2 and TRBJ2-5, reads EAGVAQSPRYKIIEKRQSVAFWCNPISGHATLYWYQQILGQGPKLLIQFQNNGVVDDSQLPKDRFSAERLKGVDSTLKIQPAKLEDSAVYLCASSSGQRGETQYFGPGTRLLVL.

The chain joins TRBV4-2 to TRBJ1-1; the D is unclear. The CDR3 is made up of 13 amino acids. V gave up 2 bases and J gave up 3 bases, with 7 bases separating them. Germline CDR1 LGHNA, CDR2 YNFKEQ. CDR3 sequence reads: CASSQLYYTEAFF. In DNA, the CDR3 is TGTGCCAGCAGCCAACTCTACTACACTGAAGCTTTCTTT.

This chain links TRBV10-3 with TRBJ1-5, with a possible D match to TRBD1 (6 bases). The germline V gene has CDR1 ENHRY and CDR2 SYGVKD. This CDR3 region has 13 residues. Trimming removed 11 bases at V and 6 bases at J, with 17 bases between. The CDR3 protein is CASHRETGQPQHF. The CDR3 DNA reads TGTGCCTCCCACAGGGAGACGGGTCAGCCCCAGCATTTT.

The V gene is TRBV19, the J gene TRBJ1-4; weak D call: TRBD1 (5 bases). Germline loops: CDR1 LNHDA, CDR2 SQIVND (reference sequence). This CDR3 spans 16 amino acids. Between the trimmed V and J ends, which lost 5 bases and 0 bases, there was a span of 13 bases. CDR3 region: CASSPTGAPTNEKLFF. CDR3 nucleotide sequence: TGTGCCAGTAGTCCAACAGGTGCCCCAACTAATGAAAAACTGTTTTTT.

This clone was detected only once. The CDR3 region is CASSYLPQGGKNIQYF. DNA of the CDR3: TGTGCCAGCAGTTACCTCCCGCAGGGTGGCAAAAACATTCAGTACTTC. This chain links TRBV6-5 with TRBJ2-4; D perhaps matches TRBD1 (5 bases). The germline V gene encodes CDR1 MNHEY and CDR2 SVGAGI. V was cut by 2 bases and J by 3 bases, with 14 bases left in between. This CDR3 has 16 amino acids.

The CDR3 sequence is CASSDPSGRYPYNEQFF. CDR3 bases: TGTGCCAGCAGCGATCCTAGCGGGCGGTATCCCTACAATGAGCAGTTCTTC. The chain employs TRBV5-5 and TRBJ2-1; TRBD2 matches 8 bases. V was clipped by 4 bases and J by 2 bases; unmatched bases: 11. CDR1 is SGHKS, CDR2 YYEKEE, per germline (reference sequence). The CDR3 runs 17 residues.

The chain joins TRBV2 to TRBJ1-1; maybe TRBD1 (5 bases). The CDR3 runs 15 residues. V was cut by 6 bases and J by 2 bases, with 16 bases left in between. Per germline, CDR1 SNHLY and CDR2 FYNNEI. Written as DNA, the CDR3 is TGTGCCAGCAGCCGGCTGGGGGGATTTAACACTGAAGCTTTCTTT. Its protein product is CASSRLGGFNTEAFF.

This clone was recorded only once. The chain carries TRBV12-3 or TRBV12-4 and TRBJ1-1, with D perhaps TRBD1 (6 bases). The length of the CDR3 is 12 residues. V was cut by 3 bases and J by 8 bases, with 10 bases left in between. CDR3 DNA: TGTGCCAGCAGTTTCTACAGGGTAGAAGCTTTCTTT. It specifies CASSFYRVEAFF.

This clone was counted once. This chain joins TRBV5-8 and TRBJ2-3; 7 bases are shared with TRBD2. J was trimmed by 2 bases and V by 7 bases; bases with no gene match: 4. Germline V gene data show CDR1 as SGHTS and CDR2 as YDEGEE. The CDR3 extends over 13 amino acids. CDR3 in amino acids: CASGSGDTDTQYF. CDR3 sequence (DNA): TGTGCCAGCGGAAGCGGGGACACAGATACGCAGTATTTT.